This T cell receptor (beta chain) was profiled in a study of blood T cell repertoires in COVID-19. Study-level information: Specimens from acute and convalescent COVID-19 originated in the United States, Italy and Spain.

Produced via immunoSEQ multiplex PCR; TCRdb's table is partial and in-frame only. The table has roughly 380,000 clones, approximately 91% seen once; the top ten hold under 2%. V lost 3 bases and J lost 1, with 5 bases in between. Looked up from germline, CDR1 is SGHTA and CDR2 is FQGNSA. The CDR3 is 13 amino acids. Sequencing was performed on peripheral blood. V is TRBV7-2 and J is TRBJ2-3; D remains unclear. The sequence was obtained from a woman in her thirties or forties with COVID-19, enrolled during active disease. CDR3 sequence reads: CASSFTGTDTQYF. The CDR3 DNA reads TGTGCCAGCAGCTTCACAGGCACAGATACGCAGTATTTT.